The present T cell receptor beta chain was sequenced within a study of beta chain features in type 1 diabetes. This clone has a handful of counts. What was sequenced were expressed TCRB transcripts, since all of the isolated RNA had been reverse transcribed. The study sequenced naive, central memory and regulatory T cell samples to an average of roughly 4 million reads. Sequencing used immunoSEQ multiplex PCR; TCRdb keeps in-frame clones, though not all of them. The table lists roughly 310,000 clones, 11% of them singletons. V shed 3 bases and J 2 bases; nucleotides not matched to a gene: 4. Per germline, CDR1 SGDLS and CDR2 YYNGEE. The CDR3 is made up of 16 amino acids. Populations isolated by sorting all had purity greater than 95%.

The TCR sequence derives from a woman in her twenties or thirties in good health. The rearrangement links TRBV9 to TRBJ2-3; TRBD2 agrees at 12 bases. Sequenced sample: naive CD4+ T cells from blood. The CDR3: CASSALAGGPTDTQYF. The CDR3 nucleotides are TGTGCCAGCAGCGCACTAGCGGGAGGACCCACAGATACGCAGTATTTT.